The text below deals with one T cell receptor (beta chain). Its antigen is currently unknown. The sample is drawn from a study of T cells in Graves' hyperthyroidism and ophthalmopathy. Whole-study results and caveats: The blood repertoire included most of the expanded thyroid clonotypes above 0.001.

In germline, CDR1 is DFQATT, CDR2 SNEGSKA (reference sequence). This CDR3 is built from 15 residues. V was trimmed by 1 base and J by 2 bases, leaving 11 bases between them. Diagnosing involved the use of clinical symptoms, serum thyroxine and TRAb, thyroid ultrasound and orbital computed tomography. Amplification of TCR beta CDR3 regions was performed using RNA transcripts as template. A set of HTBI primers served as the primers for a first-round RT-PCR of the TCR CDR3. MiXCR, run by TCRdb on the multiplex PCR reads, gives a single entry per CDR3 protein. The sample consists of roughly 600,000 distinct CDR3 sequences, roughly 15% of them appearing once.

The receptor was derived from a woman between 50 and 59 years old with Graves' ophthalmopathy. The chain links TRBV20-1 to TRBJ2-2; D is perhaps TRBD1 (5 bases). The sample consisted of blood. CDR3 protein: CSARATGFNTGELFF. The DNA for the CDR3 is TGCAGTGCTAGAGCCACAGGATTCAACACCGGGGAGCTGTTTTTT.